The present entry profiles one T cell receptor (beta chain) with its context. Its antigen is unidentified. Germline loops: CDR1 SNHLY, CDR2 FYNNEI. V shed 7 bases, J shed 7 bases, and the junction held 9 bases outside the gene matches. The CDR3 has 14 residues. The data are from a study of a mutant IDH1 vaccine in newly diagnosed glioma. Study in general: There were eight vaccinations for patients, given in weeks 1, 3, 5, 7, 11, 15, 19 and 23. Vaccines were first given 4-6 weeks after radiotherapy alone, or with temozolomide cycles. Patients had received radiotherapy, temozolomide, or both previously, most receiving both.

Stated time point: week 5, during vaccination. A single vaccine dose contained 300 ug of mutant IDH1 20-mer peptide, and topical imiquimod was used with it. Sequencing used immunoSEQ multiplex PCR; TCRdb keeps in-frame clones, though not all of them. The sample includes more than 25,000 clones, 77% seen only once; the top ten take over 8.5%. The sequenced sample was PBMCs, obtained from a glioma patient whose treatment included an IDH1 peptide vaccine. This chain links TRBV2 with TRBJ2-1, with 8 bases fitting TRBD2. The TCR was taken from a man in his forties with glioma. DNA for the CDR3: TGTGCCAGCATACCCAGCGGGAGTGGGAATGAGCAGTTCTTC. It translates to CASIPSGSGNEQFF.